The source of this TCR beta chain is a study of cytomegalovirus exposure and HLA in healthy donors (dated by TCRdb to the late 2010s). Regarding the complete study: An earlier analysis of roughly 610 of the donors reported about 300 Gb of sequence data and 117 million unique TCR beta sequences obtained from about 170 million T cells. To predict cytomegalovirus infection status, the study combined high-throughput TCR immunosequencing, statistical association of individual TCRs with disease status, and machine learning. A separate validation cohort of approximately 120 different subjects was used in addition to the 666-subject first cohort. The genetic ancestry cluster associated with self-reported Caucasian donors included over 80% of the roughly 390 genotyped donors. Typing coverage differed by locus: A, B, C, DRB1 and DQB1 were typed in roughly 629-630 donors, DQA1 in about 560, DPA1 in roughly 590, and DPB1 in 400 to 480. Donor age, sex, ethnicity and CMV serostatus were compiled together with the repertoire data. Rather than using new phenotypic data, the later analysis identified candidate immune exposures from TCR beta sequences and from how often those sequences occurred across donors. Every discovery cohort repertoire had been produced on one sequencing platform. A later analysis re-analyzed previously published TCR beta repertoires from 550 to 700 donors and added high-resolution HLA genotyping to study TCR occurrence patterns. The T cell repertoires of around 730 subjects were profiled by immunosequencing and related to cytomegalovirus serostatus. Both class I and class II loci were covered by HLA typing, at four-digit resolution. Among roughly 400 genotyped donors of the cohort, an average of roughly 230,000 unique TCR beta nucleotide sequences was sequenced per donor, of which 15% to 20% were non-productive. Several DR-DQ haplotypes were treated as single units for association and clustering because of strong linkage in the cohort. An earlier analysis of around 580 of the donors used high-throughput TCR beta sequencing to judge whether each TCR beta V gene segment behaved as functional or pseudogenic. Roughly 300 gigabases of sequencing data and 91 million or so unique TCR sequences made up an early release that covered under 750 HLA-typed donors. The study was designed to test whether signatures of past pathogen exposure could be identified by cataloging public T cell receptors. A later genetic analysis took genome-wide SNP genotypes for about 65% of the 666 donors and used that subset as a discovery cohort.

In total, approximately 690 healthy bone marrow donors made up the cohort. At the time of sampling, all cohort members were nominally healthy, though unrecorded immune exposures were likely present. The donor was CMV seropositive and was included in the group of almost 300 seropositive cohort members. A peripheral blood sample was provided by each donor, and peripheral blood mononuclear cells were used for TCR beta sequencing. Genomic DNA extraction from the blood cell samples was performed with the Qiagen DNeasy Blood Extraction Kit. Here V drops 5 bases and J drops 2 bases, and the junction holds 6 bases not matched to any gene. The CDR3 spans 15 residues, from the cysteine through the phenylalanine. Only the CDR3 DNA is retained, 45 bases long and in frame from the first base. Taken from the germline V gene, the CDR1 and CDR2 loops are SGHTA and FQGNSA. On this clone: Its antigen remains unidentified. Nothing much larger sits one base from this clone, and base qualities are not available.

Receptor amplification or capture employed the immunoSEQ multiplex PCR assay. A mixture of 60 forward primers for TCR Vbeta segments and 13 reverse primers for TCR Jbeta segments was used in the multiplex PCR. The CDR3 region of rearranged TCR beta genes was amplified from genomic DNA by a multiplex PCR assay. On the Illumina HiSeq System, the amplified TCR beta libraries were sequenced as 87-base-pair reads. As for how the authors treated the data: In a later analysis, roughly 80 million unique TCR beta chains were counted across the roughly 700 repertoires, and roughly 10 million of these chains were shared by at least two donors. Raw reads were error-corrected and collapsed into unique sequences with a nearest-neighbor algorithm that merged closely related sequences to remove PCR and sequencing errors. Alignment of CDR3 sequences to IMGT reference sequences was used to assign V, D and J gene segments. For a sequence to be retained, a match of at least six nucleotides to both a V gene segment and a J gene segment was required. A rearrangement counted as productive if the CDR3 had no stop codons and remained in frame with V and J, and every other rearrangement counted as non-productive. Following IMGT convention, CDR3 was defined as the stretch from the second conserved V-encoded cysteine to the conserved J-encoded phenylalanine. The earlier analysis of approximately 500 of the donors excluded sequences that lacked an unambiguous match to a single V gene segment. In an earlier analysis of approximately 590 of the donors, a V segment was called functional when productive rearrangements were above 56.7%, and segregating when the standard deviation between donors exceeded 5%. A statistical classification framework was built to diagnose cytomegalovirus status from the catalog of TCR beta chain sequences. In a later analysis, TCR nucleotide sequences were compared against IMGT/GENE-DB human TR gene sequences so that V and J genes could be assigned. In a later analysis, CDR3 sequences and most-parsimonious VDJ recombination scenarios were assigned using the TCRdist pipeline. In a later analysis, each TCR beta chain was defined by its CDR3 amino acid sequence together with its V-gene family, and reads without a unique V-gene family were excluded. To address suspected cross-contamination and a sequencing artifact, a later analysis removed a few hundred highly shared, low-generation-probability nucleotide sequences. In a later analysis, a clonal expansion index for each public chain was calculated from normalized within-repertoire ranks of inferred template counts. In a later analysis, generation probabilities were computed using a VDJ recombination model fitted to out-of-frame rearrangements, and the results were checked against IGoR. Hypergeometric tests were used in a later analysis to score TCR-TCR, TCR-HLA and TCR-CMV co-occurrence, with a repertoire-size bias correction applied to the TCR pairs. To estimate false discovery rates, a later analysis permuted the HLA or CMV assignments 20 times. A later analysis grouped co-occurring TCRs with DBSCAN, adding TCRdist sequence similarity when clustering within HLA-allele-positive subsets. For co-occurrence clustering, repertoires with fewer than 30,000 or more than 120,000 public chains were excluded, along with a handful of repertoires with anomalous nucleotide sharing. TCRdb retrieved this table from immuneACCESS and kept in-frame rearrangements only. Not all clones are present; in checked studies, unresolved V genes account for under half, and no reason is known for the remainder. V, J and clone size are those of that table, while D and trimming were read from the DNA. For this sample the table gives about 160,000 clones, of which roughly 80% were detected only once. Of the sample, roughly 3.5% is held by the ten largest clones.

The research as a whole found: In vitro tests confirmed that a few of the cytomegalovirus-associated TCR beta chains recognize cytomegalovirus antigens. The authors suggested that the approach could potentially be extended to other disease states and immunological phenotypes. A later genetic analysis associated a missense DCLRE1C variant with V-gene and J-gene trimming of TCR beta chains, and an independent cohort replicated the association. Because HLA typing was unavailable for some donors at each locus, only the typed subset was used in association tests. A later analysis found that HLA-associated TCR beta chains were more clonally expanded and had lower generation probabilities than equally common non-associated chains. Correlated functional status among segregating V segments might reflect linkage disequilibrium, but an unknown experimental factor could not be ruled out. A later genetic analysis reported fewer N-insertions in productive TCRs among donors in an Asian-associated ancestry cluster than the roughly 640-donor mean. Presence/absence analyses assumed roughly uniform sequencing depth across donors, an assumption that may not hold. A further reported finding was that TCR beta sequences accurately predicted the HLA-A and HLA-B alleles for most subjects in the first cohort. A later analysis reported that several top co-occurrence clusters appeared linked to parvovirus B19, influenza, CMV and Epstein-Barr virus. When HLA alleles, especially DR and DQ, strongly co-occurred, attributing TCR associations to individual alleles was difficult. The only immune exposure information available for the cohort was CMV serostatus. While some public TCRs were present in many individuals, most TCR sequences turned up only very rarely across donors. According to a later analysis, TCR association rates differed among HLA loci, with DRB1 alleles showing the most associated TCRs and HLA-C alleles showing the fewest. Most CMV-associated TCR beta chains appeared to be HLA-restricted in a later analysis, and the HLA associations seemed to be driven largely by CMV exposure. The sequencing pipeline was judged likely to have produced a cluster of highly shared sequence variants as a technical artifact. A total of roughly 160 TCR beta chains were listed by the study as associated with cytomegalovirus. Some IMGT-functional V segments, including TRBV6-2 and TRBV6-3, could not be told apart with the 87-base-pair reads, so those segments were excluded. In a later analysis, over 15,000 TCR beta sequences were associated with specific HLA alleles at a false discovery rate of 0.05. Broadly in line with IMGT annotations, most TCR beta V segments showed up in productive rearrangements about 87% or about 30% of the time in an earlier analysis of approximately 640 of the donors. Because counts were too low, roughly 18 rarely observed V segments, including chromosome 9 orphons, were left out of the earlier analysis of about 500 of the donors. The classifier was reported to diagnose cytomegalovirus status with high specificity and sensitivity in both the original and validation cohorts. In this cohort, only TCR beta chains were sequenced, and detectable features were limited by the absence of alpha or paired-chain data.

The chain was built from TRBV7-2 and TRBJ1-1, with 9 junctional bases fitting TRBD1. The sequenced material came from PBMCs. The TCR comes from a man aged 25-45 years in good health and CMV-seropositive. CDR3 region: CASSPRDRDNTEAFF. The bases are TGTGCCAGCAGCCCGCGGGACAGGGATAACACTGAAGCTTTCTTT.